One and the same sample provided the 25 T cell receptor beta chains below, sequenced in a study of T-cell reconstitution after alpha-beta-depleted transplantation in children (dated by TCRdb to about 2016). The library was generated by PCR. The sequencing machine was an Illumina HiSeq 2500. TCR libraries were prepared with molecular barcoding, using unique molecular identifiers to normalize TCRbeta repertoire quantification. In-frame beta chains were kept once TCRdb had trimmed the public reads at Q25 with fastp and called clones with MiXCR. Rows merge per CDR3 protein into single entries with the most common DNA and genes. Here the sample has around 380,000 distinct CDR3 sequences; 9.5% to 13% occur a single time. The ten largest clonotypes hold roughly 6% of the sample. Material: PBMCs from the stem cell graft donor, obtained from the stem cell graft. These TCRs come from a human donor who donated a stem cell graft to a child with acute myeloid leukemia.

This clonotype turned up a few times. The V and J genes are TRBV20-1 and TRBJ2-1, with no clear D. CDR1 and CDR2 from the germline V gene are DFQATT and SNEGSKA (reference sequence). Trimming took 0 bases from V and 0 from J, leaving 9 bases between them. The CDR3 is 15 residues long. The CDR3 sequence: CSARDLRSSYNEQFF. Here the CDR3 DNA reads TGCAGTGCTAGAGATCTGCGGAGCTCCTACAATGAGCAGTTCTTC.

The chain is built from TRBV7-6 and TRBJ2-3; the D gene is possibly TRBD1 (6 bases). Trimming took 5 bases from V and 2 from J, leaving 14 bases between them. CDR1 and CDR2 from the germline V gene are SGHVS and FNYEAQ. The CDR3 covers 15 residues. CDR3 loop: CASSLNRETTDTQYF. DNA of the CDR3: TGTGCCAGCAGCCTCAACAGGGAAACCACAGATACGCAGTATTTT.

The chain links TRBV3-1 to TRBJ2-1; 16 nucleotides line up with TRBD2. In germline, CDR1 is LGHDT, CDR2 YNNKEL (reference sequence). This CDR3 comprises 19 residues. Trimming removed 8 bases from V and 9 bases from J; junction bases left unmatched: 19. The CDR3 bases are TGTGCCAGCTCCCAATCCCCGGGACTAGCGGGAGGGCCGGGTGGTGAGCAGTTCTTC. Translation: CASSQSPGLAGGPGGEQFF.

This clonotype has only a few counts. The genes are TRBV25-1 and TRBJ2-7; perhaps TRBD2 as D (5 bases). This CDR3 is 13 amino acids long. Germline values: CDR1 MGHDK, CDR2 SYGVNS. The V and J ends lost 2 bases and 5 bases respectively, with 10 bases between them. In nucleotides, the CDR3 is TGTGCCAGCAGTGAACACGGGAACCACGAGCAGTACTTC. Translated, it gives CASSEHGNHEQYF.

This clonotype was observed many times. The chain is built from TRBV7-2 and TRBJ1-2; possibly TRBD1 for D (6 bases). Trimming took 5 bases from V and 4 from J, leaving 11 bases between them. Germline lookup yields CDR1 SGHTA and CDR2 FQGNSA. The CDR3 spans 13 residues. CDR3 sequence reads: CASSLDSSYGYTF. The DNA for the CDR3 is TGTGCCAGCAGCCTGGACAGCTCCTATGGCTACACCTTC.

This clonotype was seen ten or more times. The rearrangement links TRBV20-1 to TRBJ2-1, with TRBD2 matching 9 bases. CDR1 and CDR2 (germline): DFQATT, SNEGSKA (reference sequence). The CDR3 extends over 16 amino acids. J gave up 4 bases and V 1 base, and 8 bases lay outside the gene matches. CDR3 sequence (DNA): TGCAGTGCTAGAGGCGGAGCGGGGGGACTGTACAATGAGCAGTTCTTC. This sequence encodes CSARGGAGGLYNEQFF.

This clonotype was seen repeatedly, ten times or more. The chain carries TRBV3-1 and TRBJ2-5, with TRBD1 matching over 11 bases. With 0 bases clipped from V and 4 bases from J, the junction kept 4 bases outside the gene matches. This CDR3 has 16 amino acids. Germline V lookup: CDR1 LGHDT, CDR2 YNNKEL (reference sequence). Written as DNA, the CDR3 is TGTGCCAGCAGCCAAGATACCGGGACAGGGGGAGAGACCCAGTACTTC. It is translated as CASSQDTGTGGETQYF.

This clonotype has more than one count but fewer than ten. The rearrangement joins TRBV20-1 to TRBJ2-3, with D perhaps given as TRBD1 or TRBD2 (5 bases each). CDR1 and CDR2 from the germline V gene are DFQATT and SNEGSKA (reference sequence). Trimming removed 3 bases from V and 0 bases from J, with 10 bases in between. The CDR3 is 14 amino acids. This CDR3 reads CSASMGESTDTQYF. The CDR3 DNA follows: TGCAGTGCTAGTATGGGGGAAAGCACAGATACGCAGTATTTT.

This clonotype was seen many times. V is TRBV20-1 and J is TRBJ2-1; 7 bases match TRBD1. This CDR3 has 12 residues. V shed 5 bases, J shed 4 bases, and the junction held 2 bases outside the gene matches. Germline CDR1 reads DFQATT; CDR2 reads SNEGSKA (reference sequence). DNA of the CDR3: TGCAGTGCTTCGGGACAGTACAATGAGCAGTTCTTC. This gives the protein CSASGQYNEQFF.

This clonotype came up a few times. The chain employs TRBV5-1 and TRBJ1-1, with TRBD1 identical over 9 bases. V lost 4 bases and J lost 4; bases outside the gene matches: 5. The germline V gene encodes CDR1 SGHRS and CDR2 YFSETQ. This CDR3 region has 14 residues. The CDR3 nucleotides read TGCGCCAGCAGCACACAGGGGGCGGTCACTGAAGCTTTCTTT. Protein: CASSTQGAVTEAFF.

This clonotype was recorded many times. V and J are TRBV29-1 and TRBJ2-2; no definite D call. This CDR3 spans 13 amino acids. The germline V gene has CDR1 SQVTM and CDR2 ANQGSEA. V dropped 6 bases and J dropped 5 bases, with 13 bases sitting between them. Here the CDR3 reads CSVSRASTGELFF. As DNA, the CDR3 is TGCAGCGTATCCCGGGCCTCAACCGGGGAGCTGTTTTTT.

Many counts were recorded for this clonotype. The junction shows a germline mismatch at one end, possibly a read error. V gene TRBV10-3 combines with J gene TRBJ2-2; TRBD2 agrees at 7 bases. CDR1 and CDR2 (germline): ENHRY, SYGVKD. This CDR3 comprises 14 residues. The CDR3 DNA follows: TGTGCCAACAGTGGGACTACAAACACCGGGGAGCTGTTTTTT. This encodes CANSGTTNTGELFF.

This rearrangement joins TRBV20-1 to TRBJ2-5; D may be TRBD1 (6 bases). V lost 3 bases and J lost 5, with 19 bases in between. The CDR3 has 15 amino acids. Germline V gene data show CDR1 as DFQATT and CDR2 as SNEGSKA (reference sequence). CDR3 amino acids: CSASPAGALRETQYF. CDR3 nucleotides: TGCAGTGCTAGCCCAGCAGGGGCCCTCCGGGAGACCCAGTACTTC.

At least ten counts were recorded for this clonotype. The chain has TRBV29-1 and TRBJ1-1; D possibly corresponds to TRBD1 (5 bases). The CDR3 loop spans 12 amino acids. The germline CDR1 and CDR2 sequences are SQVTM and ANQGSEA. V shed 8 bases and J shed 4 bases, with 14 bases lying between them. CDR3 coding DNA: TGCAGCACTTATGGGGGGGTCACTGAAGCTTTCTTT. This translates into CSTYGGVTEAFF.

In its sample, this clonotype was seen a few times. J is TRBJ2-2 and V is TRBV18; D remains unclear. Germline V gene sequence: CDR1 KGHSH, CDR2 LQKENI. The CDR3 spans 13 residues. The germline V and J ends were trimmed by 4 bases and 8 bases, with 11 bases remaining between them. CDR3 amino acids: CASSREPKGELFF. DNA for the CDR3: TGTGCCAGCTCACGCGAACCTAAAGGGGAGCTGTTTTTT.

This clonotype was detected many times. The chain carries TRBV7-9 and TRBJ2-4; D is unclear. The CDR3 is made up of 12 amino acids. From germline, CDR1 is SEHNR and CDR2 FQNEAQ (reference sequence). V lost 3 bases to trimming and J lost 8 bases, with 8 bases between them. The CDR3 coding sequence is TGTGCCAGCAGCTTCGGTGGGGACATTCAGTACTTC. Protein product: CASSFGGDIQYF.

This clonotype was seen only a few times. The genes are TRBV6-6 and TRBJ2-1; maybe TRBD1 (5 bases). The V gene lost 8 bases and the J gene lost 9 bases, with 14 bases spanning the gap. Germline CDR1 and CDR2: MNHNY and SVGAGI (reference sequence). This CDR3 region has 12 residues. The CDR3 reads CASGLGVGEQFF. In DNA form, the CDR3 reads TGTGCCAGCGGCCTAGGGGTTGGTGAGCAGTTCTTC.

In its sample, this clonotype was seen a few times. The chain uses TRBV29-1 and TRBJ1-1; D unclear. V dropped 7 bases and J dropped 1 base, with 4 bases sitting between them. The length of the CDR3 is 10 residues. Germline V gene lookup returns CDR1 SQVTM and CDR2 ANQGSEA. In DNA form, the CDR3 reads TGCAGCGCCGAGAACACTGAAGCTTTCTTT. Protein: CSAENTEAFF.

In its sample, this clonotype was seen many times. This sequence joins TRBV5-1 and TRBJ2-2; 14 nucleotides match TRBD2. The CDR3 contains 18 residues. Germline V gene data show CDR1 as SGHRS and CDR2 as YFSETQ. Unmatched junction bases numbered 5, after V lost 4 bases and J lost 0 bases. CDR3 nucleotide sequence: TGCGCCAGCAGCCTCCGACTAGCGGGGGGGCCGAACACCGGGGAGCTGTTTTTT. This translates into CASSLRLAGGPNTGELFF.

The rearrangement uses TRBV4-3 and TRBJ1-2; D remains ambiguous. Trimming left V 0 bases short and J 8 bases short, with 19 bases between. This CDR3 spans 16 amino acids. From germline, CDR1 is LGHNA and CDR2 YSLEER. The CDR3 region has the DNA TGCGCCAGCAGCCAAGATAACCCCACCGGGAGCGGAGGCTACACCTTC. This encodes CASSQDNPTGSGGYTF.

This sequence joins TRBV29-1 and TRBJ2-3; D possibly corresponds to TRBD1 (7 bases). V shed 3 bases and J shed 5 bases, with 15 bases lying between them. The CDR3 is 14 amino acids. Germline V CDR1 and CDR2: SQVTM, ANQGSEA. The CDR3 loop is CSVEFGQGGDTQYF. CDR3 bases: TGCAGCGTTGAGTTCGGGCAGGGGGGAGATACGCAGTATTTT.

V gene TRBV12-3 or TRBV12-4 combines with J gene TRBJ2-2; either TRBD1 or TRBD2 may supply D (6 bases each). This CDR3 has 13 residues. Trimming stripped 11 bases from V and 0 bases from J, with 10 bases between. CDR3 in amino acids: CAGGPTNTGELFF. Written as DNA, the CDR3 is TGTGCCGGGGGGCCAACGAACACCGGGGAGCTGTTTTTT.

This clonotype came up a few times. The chain couples TRBV20-1 to TRBJ2-3; 15 nucleotides line up with TRBD2. The V gene end was trimmed by 6 bases and the J gene end by 6 bases; junction bases not matched to a gene: 13. This CDR3 has 17 residues. Germline V CDR1 and CDR2: DFQATT, SNEGSKA (reference sequence). The CDR3: CSASGLAGGPVGDTQYF. As DNA, the CDR3 is TGCAGTGCCTCGGGACTAGCGGGGGGCCCAGTGGGGGATACGCAGTATTTT.

This clonotype was detected only a few times. V usage is TRBV29-1 and J usage is TRBJ2-3; D gene unclear. Trimming left V 1 base short and J 3 bases short, with 8 bases between. The CDR3 contains 13 residues. CDR1 is SQVTM and CDR2 is ANQGSEA in the germline V gene. In DNA form, the CDR3 reads TGCAGCGTTGAAGTGTCGAAAACAGATACGCAGTATTTT. This codes for CSVEVSKTDTQYF.

This clonotype showed up just a few times. This chain joins TRBV20-1 and TRBJ2-3; TRBD2 aligns across 7 bases. Germline CDR1 reads DFQATT; CDR2 reads SNEGSKA (reference sequence). V lost 6 bases and J lost 10; bases outside the gene matches: 7. This CDR3 is built from 11 residues. The CDR3 reads CSAPAGVPQYF. In DNA form, the CDR3 reads TGCAGTGCCCCGGCGGGGGTTCCGCAGTATTTT.